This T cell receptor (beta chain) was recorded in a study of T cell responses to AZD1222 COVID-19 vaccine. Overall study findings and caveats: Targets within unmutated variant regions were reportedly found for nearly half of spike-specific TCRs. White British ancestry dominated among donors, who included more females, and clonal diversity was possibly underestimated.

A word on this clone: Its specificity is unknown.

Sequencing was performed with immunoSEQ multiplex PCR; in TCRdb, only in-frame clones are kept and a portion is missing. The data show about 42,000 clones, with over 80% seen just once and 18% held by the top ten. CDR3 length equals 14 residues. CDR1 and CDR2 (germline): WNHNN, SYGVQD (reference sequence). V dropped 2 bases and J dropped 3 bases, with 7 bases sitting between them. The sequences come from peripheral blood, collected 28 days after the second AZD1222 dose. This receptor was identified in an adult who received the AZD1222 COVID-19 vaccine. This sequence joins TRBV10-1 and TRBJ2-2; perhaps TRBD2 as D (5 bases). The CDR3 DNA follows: TGCGCCAGCAGTGAGCGGCGGGACACCGGGGAGCTGTTTTTT. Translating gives CASSERRDTGELFF.